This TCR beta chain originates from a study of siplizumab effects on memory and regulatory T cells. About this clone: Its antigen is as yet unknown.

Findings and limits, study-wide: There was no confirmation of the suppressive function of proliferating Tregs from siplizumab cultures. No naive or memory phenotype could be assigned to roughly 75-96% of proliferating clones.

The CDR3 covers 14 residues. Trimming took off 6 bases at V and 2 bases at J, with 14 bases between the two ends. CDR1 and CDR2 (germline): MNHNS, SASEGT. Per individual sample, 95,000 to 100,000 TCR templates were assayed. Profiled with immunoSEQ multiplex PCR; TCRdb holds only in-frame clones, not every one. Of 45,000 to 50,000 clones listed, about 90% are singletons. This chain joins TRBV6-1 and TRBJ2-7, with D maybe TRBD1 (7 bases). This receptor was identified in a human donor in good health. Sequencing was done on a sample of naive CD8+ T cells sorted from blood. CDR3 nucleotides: TGTGCCAGCAGCTTACGGGGGACAGCCTACGAGCAGTACTTC. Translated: CASSLRGTAYEQYF.